This TCR beta chain appears in the sequencing data of a study of human T cells and chemical hapten exposure. This clonotype appeared a few times. Germline V gene sequence: CDR1 SGHTA, CDR2 FQGNSA. Trimming removed 6 bases from V and 3 bases from J, with 12 bases in between. This CDR3 has 13 amino acids. Noted time point: patch test 2, 6 weeks after DPC sensitization. Treatment defined: therapeutic diphenylcyclopropenone sensitization with weekly scalp DPC. TCRdb re-called the RACE reads with MiXCR, one entry per CDR3 protein. Among approximately 120,000 distinct CDR3 sequences listed, about a tenth were seen once.

This chain links TRBV7-2 with TRBJ2-7; either TRBD1 or TRBD2 may supply D (5 bases each). The material sequenced was whole blood, taken in connection with sensitization to the hapten diphenylcyclopropenone (DPC). This receptor was obtained from a woman aged 40-49 years with alopecia areata. Some clones in this sample may be carry-over from other donors' samples. The CDR3: CASRRAGNYEQYF. The CDR3, as DNA: TGTGCCAGCAGGAGGGCAGGGAACTACGAGCAGTACTTC. Full variable domain (remainder filled in from reference TRBV7-2 and TRBJ2-7): GAGVSQSPSNKVTEKGKDVELRCDPISGHTALYWYRQSLGQGLEFLIYFQGNSAPDKSGLPSDRFSAERTGGSVSTLTIQRTQQEDSAVYLCASRRAGNYEQYFGPGTRLTVT.